This is a list of T cell receptor beta chains from one sample in a study of control samples from healthy donors and cancer patients. Some clones are missing from TCRdb's copy, which holds only in-frame ones; the method was immunoSEQ multiplex PCR. Of about 50,000 clones in the sample, around 95% were seen once. Sequenced input: blood. The receptors stem from a young woman in good health. Each CDR3 is given with its conserved first and last residue. A D gene is named only where the DNA matches it firmly. A clone size is listed for some rows: how often the clone was seen (once, few, many), or a class if it is expanded.

TRBV30	TRBD1	.	TRBJ1-2	CAWSPGTGPFGYTF	TGTGCCTGGAGCCCTGGGACAGGGCCCTTTGGCTACACCTTC
TRBV10-3	TRBD2	.	TRBJ2-7	CAIRGGSLSCLLSYEQYF	TGTGCCATCAGGGGCGGGAGCCTATCGTGCCTCCTCTCCTACGAGCAGTACTTC
TRBV7-2	.	.	TRBJ1-1	CASSLAPGNTEAFF	TGTGCCAGCAGCTTAGCGCCAGGGAACACTGAAGCTTTCTTT
TRBV4-2	.	.	TRBJ2-7	CASSQGLGVPEQYF	TGTGCCAGCAGCCAAGGATTGGGCGTCCCCGAGCAGTACTTC
TRBV9	.	.	TRBJ2-5	CASSVATGNQETQYF	TGTGCCAGCAGCGTAGCTACAGGGAACCAAGAGACCCAGTACTTC
TRBV7-2	.	.	TRBJ2-1	CASSLGPAIPNEQFF	TGTGCCAGCAGCTTGGGACCCGCAATCCCCAATGAGCAGTTCTTC
TRBV10-3	.	.	TRBJ2-3	CAISVDPAPADTQYF	TGTGCCATCAGTGTGGACCCGGCCCCCGCAGATACGCAGTATTTT
TRBV6-2/TRBV6-3	.	.	TRBJ1-5	CASSYSGAEGPQHF	TGTGCCAGCAGTTACTCGGGGGCCGAGGGGCCCCAGCATTTT
TRBV9	.	.	TRBJ1-2	CASSVASFEGGYTF	TGTGCCAGCAGCGTAGCTTCCTTCGAGGGTGGCTACACCTTC
TRBV28	.	.	TRBJ2-7	CASSSPGAYEQYF	TGTGCCAGCAGTTCCCCAGGCGCCTACGAGCAGTACTTC
TRBV20-1	TRBD2	.	TRBJ2-1	CSASLVLAGANEQFF	TGCAGTGCTAGTTTGGTACTAGCGGGAGCGAATGAGCAGTTCTTC
TRBV5-6	TRBD1	.	TRBJ1-1	CASSILQGARDTEAFF	TGTGCCAGCAGCATACTACAGGGGGCGCGGGACACTGAAGCTTTCTTT
TRBV12-3/TRBV12-4	.	.	TRBJ2-5	CASSLWTKETQYF	TGTGCCAGCAGTTTATGGACAAAAGAGACCCAGTACTTC
TRBV7-3	.	.	TRBJ2-7	CASSLGGKSYEQYF	TGTGCCAGCAGCTTGGGGGGAAAATCCTACGAGCAGTACTTC
TRBV2	.	.	TRBJ1-3	CASGRRTDSSGNTIYF	TGTGCCAGCGGCCGGCGGACAGACTCGTCTGGAAACACCATATATTTT
TRBV18	.	.	TRBJ2-1	CASSLQDNEQFF	TGTGCCAGCTCACTCCAGGACAATGAGCAGTTCTTC
TRBV5-5	.	.	TRBJ2-7	CASSTPIFGGAEQYF	TGTGCCAGCAGCACCCCGATATTTGGGGGCGCCGAGCAGTACTTC
TRBV3-1/TRBV3-2	.	.	TRBJ2-3	CASSPGPGSDTQYF	TGTGCCAGCAGCCCCGGCCCAGGGTCGGATACGCAGTATTTT
TRBV6-5	.	.	TRBJ2-1	CASSLGRNNEQFF	TGTGCCAGCAGTTTAGGACGGAACAATGAGCAGTTCTTC
TRBV15	.	.	TRBJ2-3	CATSRLPPGSSTDTQYF	TGTGCCACCAGCAGACTACCGCCAGGGTCTAGCACAGATACGCAGTATTTT
TRBV7-9	TRBD1	.	TRBJ2-7	CASRKGTDPYEQYF	TGTGCCAGCAGGAAAGGGACAGACCCATACGAGCAGTACTTC
TRBV27	TRBD1	.	TRBJ2-7	CASKFRQGNTYEQYF	TGTGCCAGCAAATTCAGACAGGGAAATACCTACGAGCAGTACTTC
TRBV6-5	.	.	TRBJ1-1	CASRRVPDTEAFF	TGTGCCAGCAGGCGAGTCCCGGACACTGAAGCTTTCTTT
TRBV3-1/TRBV3-2	TRBD2	.	TRBJ2-2	CASSQVTGGTGELFF	TGTGCCAGCAGCCAAGTTACGGGAGGCACCGGGGAGCTGTTTTTT
TRBV28	TRBD2	.	TRBJ2-3	CASSQGLAEADTQYF	TGTGCCAGCAGTCAAGGACTAGCGGAGGCAGATACGCAGTATTTT
TRBV7-2	.	.	TRBJ1-2	CASSAGGGNYGYTF	TGTGCCAGCAGCGCCGGAGGGGGAAACTATGGCTACACCTTC
TRBV4-1	.	.	TRBJ2-1	CASSRLGLITYNEQFF	TGCGCCAGCAGCCGCCTCGGACTTATCACCTACAATGAGCAGTTCTTC
TRBV4-2	.	.	TRBJ2-3	CASSLRGREDTQYF	TGTGCCAGCAGCCTCAGGGGTCGGGAAGATACGCAGTATTTT
TRBV7-9	TRBD1	.	TRBJ2-5	CASSAPGTGGGETQYF	TGTGCCAGCAGCGCCCCCGGGACAGGGGGCGGAGAGACCCAGTACTTC
TRBV3-1/TRBV3-2	.	once	TRBJ1-3	CASSYGQTSGNTIYF	TGTGCCAGCAGTTACGGACAGACCTCTGGAAACACCATATATTTT
TRBV5-1	.	once	TRBJ1-2	CASSTWQGGDGYTF	TGCGCCAGCAGCACTTGGCAGGGAGGAGATGGCTACACCTTC